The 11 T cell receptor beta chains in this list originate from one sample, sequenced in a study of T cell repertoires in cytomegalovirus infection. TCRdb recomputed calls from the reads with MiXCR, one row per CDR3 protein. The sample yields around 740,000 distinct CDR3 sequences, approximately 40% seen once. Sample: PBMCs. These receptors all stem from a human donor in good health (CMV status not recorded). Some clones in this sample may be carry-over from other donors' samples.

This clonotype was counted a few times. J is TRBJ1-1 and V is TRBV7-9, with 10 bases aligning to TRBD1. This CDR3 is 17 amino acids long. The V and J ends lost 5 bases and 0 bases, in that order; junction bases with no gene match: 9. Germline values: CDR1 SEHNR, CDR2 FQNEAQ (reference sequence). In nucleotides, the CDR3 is TGTGCCAGCAGCCCAAGCGACAGGGGGCTCATGAACACTGAAGCTTTCTTT. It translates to CASSPSDRGLMNTEAFF. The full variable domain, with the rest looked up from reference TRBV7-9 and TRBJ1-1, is DTGVSQNPRHKITKRGQNVTFRCDPISEHNRLYWYRQTLGQGPEFLTYFQNEAQLEKSRLLSDRFSAERPKGSFSTLEIQRTEQGDSAMYLCASSPSDRGLMNTEAFFGQGTRLTVV.

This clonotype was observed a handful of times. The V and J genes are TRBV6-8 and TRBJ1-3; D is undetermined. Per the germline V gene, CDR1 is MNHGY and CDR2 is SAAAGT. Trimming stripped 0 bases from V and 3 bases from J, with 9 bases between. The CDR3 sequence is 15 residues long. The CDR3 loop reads CASSYSAGYGNTIYF. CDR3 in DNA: TGTGCCAGCAGTTACTCAGCGGGCTATGGAAACACCATATATTTT.

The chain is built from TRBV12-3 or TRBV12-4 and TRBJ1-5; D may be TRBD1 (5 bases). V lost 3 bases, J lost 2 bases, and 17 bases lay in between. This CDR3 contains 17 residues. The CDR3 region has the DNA TGTGCCAGCAGTTTGTCGCAGGGATTGATAGGCAATCAGCCCCAGCATTTT. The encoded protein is CASSLSQGLIGNQPQHF.

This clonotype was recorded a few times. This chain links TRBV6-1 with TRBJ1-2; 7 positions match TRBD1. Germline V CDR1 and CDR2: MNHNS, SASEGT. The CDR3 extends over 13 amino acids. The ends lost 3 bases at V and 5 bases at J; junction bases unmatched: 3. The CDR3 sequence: CASSEGQLYGYTF. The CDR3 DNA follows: TGTGCCAGCAGTGAGGGACAGTTATATGGCTACACCTTC.

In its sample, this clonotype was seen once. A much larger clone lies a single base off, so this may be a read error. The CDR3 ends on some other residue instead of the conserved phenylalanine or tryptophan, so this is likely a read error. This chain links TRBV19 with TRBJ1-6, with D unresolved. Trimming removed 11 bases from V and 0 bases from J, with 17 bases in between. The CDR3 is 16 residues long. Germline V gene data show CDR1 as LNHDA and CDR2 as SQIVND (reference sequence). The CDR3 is CASRDGQSSYNSPLHC. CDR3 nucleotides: TGTGCCTCCCGGGATGGCCAGAGCTCCTATAATTCACCCCTCCACTGT.

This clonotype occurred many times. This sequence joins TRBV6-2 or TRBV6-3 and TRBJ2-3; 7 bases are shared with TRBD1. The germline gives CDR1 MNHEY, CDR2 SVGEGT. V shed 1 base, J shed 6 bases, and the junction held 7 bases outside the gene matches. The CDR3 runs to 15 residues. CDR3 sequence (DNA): TGTGCCAGCAGTTACTTACTCGAGGGGGCGGATACGCAGTATTTT. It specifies CASSYLLEGADTQYF.

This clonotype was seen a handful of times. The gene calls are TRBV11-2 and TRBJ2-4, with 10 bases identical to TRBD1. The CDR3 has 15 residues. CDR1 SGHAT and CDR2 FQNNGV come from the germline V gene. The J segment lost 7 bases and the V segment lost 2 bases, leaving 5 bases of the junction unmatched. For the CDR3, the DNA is TGTGCCAGCAGCTTATTTGGGACAGGGGATAACATTCAGTACTTC. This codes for CASSLFGTGDNIQYF.

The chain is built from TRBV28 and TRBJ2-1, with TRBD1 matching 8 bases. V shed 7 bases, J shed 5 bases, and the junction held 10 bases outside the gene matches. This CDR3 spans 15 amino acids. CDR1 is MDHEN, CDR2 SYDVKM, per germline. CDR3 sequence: CASNHRDRRHNEQFF. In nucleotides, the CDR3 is TGTGCCAGCAATCATCGGGACAGGCGACACAATGAGCAGTTCTTC.

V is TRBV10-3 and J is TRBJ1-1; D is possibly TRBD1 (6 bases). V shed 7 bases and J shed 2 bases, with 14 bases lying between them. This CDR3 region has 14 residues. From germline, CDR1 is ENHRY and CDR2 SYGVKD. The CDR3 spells CAIKSRQANTEAFF. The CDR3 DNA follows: TGTGCCATCAAATCGCGACAGGCCAACACTGAAGCTTTCTTT.

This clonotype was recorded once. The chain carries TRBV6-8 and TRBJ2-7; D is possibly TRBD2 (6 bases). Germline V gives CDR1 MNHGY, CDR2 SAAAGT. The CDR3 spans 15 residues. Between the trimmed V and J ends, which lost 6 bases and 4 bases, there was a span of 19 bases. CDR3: CASRAGAGRGYEQYF. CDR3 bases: TGTGCCAGCAGGGCCGGGGCCGGCCGGGGGTACGAGCAGTACTTC.

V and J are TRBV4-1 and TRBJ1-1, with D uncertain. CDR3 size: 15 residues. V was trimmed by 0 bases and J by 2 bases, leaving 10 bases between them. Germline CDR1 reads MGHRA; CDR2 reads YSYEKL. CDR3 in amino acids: CASSQDPKGNTEAFF. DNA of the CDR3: TGCGCCAGCAGCCAAGATCCTAAGGGAAACACTGAAGCTTTCTTT.